These 23 T cell receptor beta chains were sequenced from one sample in a study of cytomegalovirus exposure and HLA in healthy donors. The primer mix had 60 Vbeta and 13 Jbeta primers. Sequencing used immunoSEQ multiplex PCR; TCRdb keeps in-frame clones, though not all of them. The table has about 180,000 clones, 81% seen once; the top ten hold 4% to 5%. Sequenced input: PBMCs. The receptors originated from a woman aged 18-29 years in good health and CMV-seropositive.

J is TRBJ1-5 and V is TRBV4-3, with TRBD1 as a possible D gene (6 bases). Germline V CDR1 and CDR2: LGHNA, YSLEER. The CDR3 is made up of 15 amino acids. Trimming removed 1 base from V and 4 bases from J, with 11 bases in between. This chain's CDR3 is CASSQVWQGNQPQHF. In DNA form, the CDR3 reads TGCGCCAGCAGCCAAGTCTGGCAGGGGAATCAGCCCCAGCATTTT.

The V gene is TRBV18, the J gene TRBJ2-2, with a weak D call TRBD1 (6 bases). Germline values: CDR1 KGHSH, CDR2 LQKENI. The CDR3 runs 14 residues. V lost 7 bases to trimming and J lost 1 base, with 10 bases between them. CDR3 in DNA: TGTGCCAGCTTCGTGACAGGGAACACCGGGGAGCTGTTTTTT. It specifies CASFVTGNTGELFF.

The rearrangement uses TRBV19 and TRBJ1-2; tentative D call: TRBD1 (6 bases). This CDR3 has 14 amino acids. V was trimmed by 5 bases and J by 2 bases, leaving 12 bases between them. CDR1 is LNHDA and CDR2 is SQIVND in the germline V gene (reference sequence). In DNA form, the CDR3 reads TGTGCCAGTAGTTTTACAGGGAACAACTATGGCTACACCTTC. It specifies CASSFTGNNYGYTF.

The chain joins TRBV27 to TRBJ2-1; D is ambiguous. The CDR3 is 15 amino acids. Trimming removed 6 bases from V and 0 bases from J, with 12 bases in between. Germline-derived CDR1 and CDR2 are MNHEY and SMNVEV (reference sequence). The CDR3 sequence is CASRSLLSSYNEQFF. The CDR3 nucleotides are TGTGCCAGCAGATCCCTCCTCAGCTCCTACAATGAGCAGTTCTTC.

Written as DNA, the CDR3 is TGTGCCTGGGTTACAGGGCTTTCAGGCGGGGAGCTGTTTTTT. Translation: CAWVTGLSGGELFF. The chain links TRBV30 to TRBJ2-2; D is possibly TRBD1 (6 bases). Germline CDR1 and CDR2: GTSNPN and SVGIG (reference sequence). The CDR3 spans 14 residues. V was shortened by 5 bases and J by 7 bases, with 17 bases between the two germline ends. Supplemented by reference TRBV30 and TRBJ2-2, the full variable domain reads SQTIHQWPATLVQPVGSPLSLECTVEGTSNPNLYWYRQAAGRGLQLLFYSVGIGQISSEVPQNLSASRPQDRQFILSSKKLLLSDSGFYLCAWVTGLSGGELFFGEGSRLTVL.

The gene calls are TRBV11-2 and TRBJ1-6; D possibly corresponds to TRBD1 (5 bases). CDR1 is SGHAT and CDR2 is FQNNGV in the germline V gene. The length of the CDR3 is 14 residues. The germline V and J ends were trimmed by 1 base and 9 bases, with 10 bases remaining between them. The CDR3 DNA is TGTGCCAGCAGCTTAGGGCAGGGAGGTTCACCCCTCCACTTT. Its protein is CASSLGQGGSPLHF.

This chain connects TRBV7-8 to TRBJ1-5, with a tentative D call TRBD1 (5 bases). V was cut by 7 bases and J by 5 bases, with 15 bases left in between. The CDR3 has 14 residues. The germline CDR1 and CDR2 sequences are SGHVS and FQNEAQ. CDR3 amino acids: CASNKGRGDQPQHF. Here the CDR3 DNA reads TGTGCCAGCAATAAGGGACGGGGGGATCAGCCCCAGCATTTT.

The chain has TRBV28 and TRBJ1-2; 7 bases match TRBD1. The V segment lost 8 bases and the J segment 8 bases; nucleotides outside the gene matches: 17. This CDR3 comprises 15 residues. Per germline, CDR1 MDHEN and CDR2 SYDVKM. CDR3 loop: CASLNPYGRGIGYTF. CDR3 DNA sequence: TGTGCCAGCCTCAACCCCTATGGCAGGGGGATAGGCTACACCTTC.

The J gene is TRBJ2-1, the V gene TRBV11-2, with D possibly TRBD1 on 5 matching bases. The V and J ends lost 3 bases and 1 base respectively, with 7 bases between them. The CDR3 is 14 amino acids. CDR1 is SGHAT, CDR2 FQNNGV, per germline. CDR3 nucleotide sequence: TGTGCCAGCAGCTTGGACACTTCCTACAATGAGCAGTTCTTC. Protein product: CASSLDTSYNEQFF.

This rearrangement joins TRBV6-5 to TRBJ1-6; D is unclear. The CDR3 consists of 15 residues. The ends were cut back, 6 bases at V and 1 base at J, with 10 bases in the middle. Germline CDR1 and CDR2: MNHEY and SVGAGI. The CDR3 sequence is CASSPRGSYNSPLHF. The CDR3 nucleotides read TGTGCCAGCAGCCCCCGCGGTTCCTATAATTCACCCCTCCACTTT.

V usage is TRBV6-6 and J usage is TRBJ1-5; 9 bases map to TRBD1. From germline, CDR1 is MNHNY and CDR2 SVGAGI (reference sequence). V dropped 2 bases and J dropped 4; count of bases not matched to a gene: 3. This CDR3 contains 15 residues. CDR3 coding DNA: TGTGCCAGCAGTTACGGTGGACAGGGGAATCAGCCCCAGCATTTT. It yields the protein CASSYGGQGNQPQHF.

CDR3 nucleotide sequence: TGTGCCAGCAGCTTAGGTCTCATTGGCGCGGGACAGGGACAAGAGACCCAGTACTTC. Its protein is CASSLGLIGAGQGQETQYF. The genes are TRBV7-9 and TRBJ2-5; 9 positions match TRBD1. Germline V CDR1 and CDR2: SEHNR, FQNEAQ (reference sequence). CDR3 size: 19 residues. Unmatched junction bases numbered 14, after V lost 1 base and J lost 2 bases. The complete variable domain, with remaining parts taken from reference TRBV7-9 and TRBJ2-5, reads DTGVSQNPRHKITKRGQNVTFRCDPISEHNRLYWYRQTLGQGPEFLTYFQNEAQLEKSRLLSDRFSAERPKGSFSTLEIQRTEQGDSAMYLCASSLGLIGAGQGQETQYFGPGTRLLVL.

The gene calls are TRBV7-6 and TRBJ2-3; D uncertain. The V gene's germline CDR1 is SGHVS and CDR2 FNYEAQ. The ends were cut back, 5 bases at V and 2 bases at J, with 8 bases in the middle. CDR3 length: 13 amino acids. Here the CDR3 reads CASSTESTDTQYF. The CDR3 region has the DNA TGTGCCAGCAGCACAGAGTCCACAGATACGCAGTATTTT.

The J gene is TRBJ2-5, the V gene TRBV7-7, with D possibly matching TRBD2 (6 bases). CDR1 and CDR2 (germline): SSHAT, FNYEAQ (reference sequence). Trimming removed 3 bases from V and 4 bases from J, with 12 bases in between. The CDR3 is 14 amino acids. The CDR3 coding sequence is TGTGCCAGCAGCTTGACGGGGGTGGGAGAGACCCAGTACTTC. It is translated as CASSLTGVGETQYF.

V is TRBV19 and J is TRBJ1-6; 10 nucleotides align to TRBD1. V dropped 6 bases and J dropped 5; count of bases not matched to a gene: 13. The CDR3 sequence is 18 residues long. Looked up from germline, CDR1 is LNHDA and CDR2 is SQIVND (reference sequence). CDR3 residues: CASRAGTGDLFDNSPLHF. The CDR3 region has the DNA TGTGCCAGTAGGGCCGGGACAGGGGATTTATTTGATAATTCACCCCTCCACTTT.

This chain connects TRBV9 to TRBJ1-4; possible D gene TRBD1, 6 bases. The CDR3 has 16 residues. Trimming pared 0 bases from V and 7 bases from J, leaving 16 bases between. Germline CDR1 SGDLS, CDR2 YYNGEE. CDR3 residues: CASSVEGGGLGEKLFF. CDR3 in DNA: TGTGCCAGCAGCGTAGAAGGGGGAGGGTTGGGTGAAAAACTGTTTTTT.

The chain has TRBV25-1 and TRBJ1-2; TRBD1 is a possible D gene (6 bases). The germline V gene encodes CDR1 MGHDK and CDR2 SYGVNS. V was trimmed by 2 bases and J by 8 bases, leaving 9 bases between them. This CDR3 contains 12 residues. The CDR3 nucleotides read TGTGCCAGCAGTGAAACAGGGTTGGGCTACACCTTC. This sequence encodes CASSETGLGYTF.

The rearrangement links TRBV11-2 to TRBJ2-1; 8 nucleotides line up with TRBD1. The CDR3 is made up of 16 amino acids. Germline V CDR1 and CDR2: SGHAT, FQNNGV. After removal of 5 bases from V and 0 bases from J, the junction contained 6 bases not matched to a gene. The CDR3 is CASSDRQGRSYNEQFF. The CDR3, as DNA: TGTGCCAGCAGCGACAGACAGGGGCGCTCCTACAATGAGCAGTTCTTC.

This clone was picked up a small number of times. The CDR3 DNA reads as TGTGCCAGCAGCCAAGTAGCGGGGCTCTACAATGAGCAGTTCTTC. Protein: CASSQVAGLYNEQFF. This rearrangement joins TRBV7-3 to TRBJ2-1; 8 bases match TRBD2. Trimming removed 5 bases from V and 3 bases from J; junction bases left unmatched: 6. Germline V lookup: CDR1 SGHTA, CDR2 FQGTGA. The CDR3 runs 15 residues.

This rearrangement joins TRBV4-2 to TRBJ1-4, with D possibly TRBD1 on 5 matching bases. The CDR3 has 14 residues. CDR1 and CDR2 from the germline V gene are LGHNA and YNFKEQ. Trimming shortened V by 1 base and J by 14 bases, and 17 bases separated the two germline ends. CDR3 region: CASSQGNRREGLFF. CDR3 DNA sequence: TGTGCCAGCAGCCAAGGAAACCGACGGGAGGGGCTGTTTTTT.

V usage is TRBV5-8 and J usage is TRBJ1-2; D not certain. Germline CDR1 SGHTS, CDR2 YDEGEE. Trimming pared 2 bases from V and 5 bases from J, leaving 7 bases between. This CDR3 comprises 12 residues. The CDR3 bases are TGTGCCAGCAGCTTCGTCCGTTATGGCTACACCTTC. This encodes CASSFVRYGYTF. Full variable domain (missing parts from reference TRBV5-8 and TRBJ1-2): EAGVTQSPTHLIKTRGQQATLRCSPISGHTSVYWYQQALGLGLQFLLWYDEGEERNRGNFPPRFSGRQFPNYSSELNVNALELEDSALYLCASSFVRYGYTFGSGTRLTVV.

V is TRBV9 and J is TRBJ2-3; D possibly corresponds to TRBD2 (6 bases). Trimming left V 4 bases short and J 0 bases short, with 15 bases between. This CDR3 contains 16 residues. Germline V gene lookup returns CDR1 SGDLS and CDR2 YYNGEE. The CDR3 region is CASSLTAGFSTDTQYF. The CDR3 DNA follows: TGTGCCAGCAGCCTCACAGCGGGTTTTAGCACAGATACGCAGTATTTT.

This chain uses TRBV6-5 with TRBJ2-7; possibly TRBD1 for D (5 bases). V was clipped by 0 bases and J by 6 bases, with 18 bases between them. This CDR3 comprises 16 residues. Germline V gene data show CDR1 as MNHEY and CDR2 as SVGAGI. The CDR3 sequence: CASSYSEQVPPSEQYF. The CDR3 DNA reads as TGTGCCAGCAGTTACTCGGAACAGGTCCCACCCAGCGAGCAGTACTTC.